The 19 T cell receptor beta chains reported below all come from one sample, sequenced in a study of T cell responses to AZD1222 COVID-19 vaccine. Using immunoSEQ multiplex PCR, the repertoire was profiled, and TCRdb retains in-frame clones only, with some absent. Found here are roughly 150,000 clones, 80% to 90% of them singletons; the top ten hold 6.5% to 8.5%. This specimen consisted of peripheral blood, obtained on day 0 of AZD1222 vaccination. Source of these receptors: an adult in good health.

The chain has TRBV6-2 or TRBV6-3 and TRBJ2-5, with 8 bases that match TRBD2. J gave up 5 bases and V 4 bases, and 12 bases lay outside the gene matches. Germline values: CDR1 MNHEY, CDR2 SVGEGT. This CDR3 spans 16 amino acids. Here the CDR3 reads CASSWTGGQLVETQYF. In DNA, the CDR3 is TGTGCCAGCAGTTGGACGGGGGGGCAGTTGGTGGAGACCCAGTACTTC.

V is TRBV6-1 and J is TRBJ2-2; no reliable D call. CDR1 and CDR2 (germline): MNHNS, SASEGT. The CDR3 runs 17 residues. Trimming left V 1 base short and J 4 bases short, with 16 bases between. The CDR3 DNA follows: TGTGCCAGCAGTGAAGACCGGTTATCGCGACGCACCGGGGAGCTGTTTTTT. Translating gives CASSEDRLSRRTGELFF.

The chain joins TRBV14 to TRBJ2-6; the D is unclear. This CDR3 contains 18 residues. Per germline, CDR1 SGHDN and CDR2 FVKESK. Deletions cut 0 bases from V and 0 bases from J, with 12 bases between. CDR3 sequence reads: CASSQDPTASSGANVLTF. The DNA for the CDR3 is TGTGCCAGCAGCCAAGATCCCACCGCCAGCTCTGGGGCCAACGTCCTGACTTTC.

The CDR3 region is CASSQDSNYEQYF. The CDR3 region has the DNA TGTGCCAGCAGCCAGGACAGTAATTACGAGCAGTACTTC. The J gene is TRBJ2-7, the V gene TRBV3-1 (or the pseudogene TRBV3-2), with D perhaps matching TRBD1 (6 bases). The CDR3 sequence is 13 residues long. Germline V gene data show CDR1 as LGHDT and CDR2 as YNNKEL (reference sequence). Trimming cost V 3 bases and J 4 bases, with 10 bases left between them.

The chain uses TRBV24-1 and TRBJ1-5; D gene uncertain. There are 14 residues in the CDR3. V lost 7 bases, J lost 0 bases, and 9 bases lay in between. Germline lookup yields CDR1 KGHDR and CDR2 SFDVKD. The DNA for the CDR3 is TGTGCCACCAGCCTAGGGTCTAGCAATCAGCCCCAGCATTTT. Translated: CATSLGSSNQPQHF.

The CDR3 bases are TGTGCCAGCAGCACGACTTCTAGCGGGGTGGCAGATACGCAGTATTTT. Amino acid sequence: CASSTTSSGVADTQYF. The genes are TRBV9 and TRBJ2-3; 9 bases agree with TRBD2. From germline, CDR1 is SGDLS and CDR2 YYNGEE. CDR3 length equals 16 residues. V gave up 4 bases and J gave up 4 bases; unmatched junction bases: 10.

The chain is built from TRBV4-1 and TRBJ2-3; TRBD1 matches 8 bases. Germline trimming cut 5 bases from V and 4 bases from J; bases unmatched to any gene: 8. This CDR3 is 15 amino acids long. Germline values: CDR1 MGHRA, CDR2 YSYEKL. The CDR3 nucleotides are TGCGCCAGCAGCTCAGGACAGGGCAGTTCAGATACGCAGTATTTT. It translates to CASSSGQGSSDTQYF.

This clone was recorded a few times. V gene TRBV7-9 combines with J gene TRBJ1-2, with 9 positions matching TRBD1. This CDR3 comprises 15 residues. After removal of 10 bases from V and 2 bases from J, the junction contained 11 bases not matched to a gene. The germline V gene has CDR1 SEHNR and CDR2 FQNEAQ (reference sequence). This chain's CDR3 is CATTVSGQGNYGYTF. The CDR3 DNA sequence: TGTGCCACCACCGTCTCGGGACAGGGAAACTATGGCTACACCTTC.

The rearrangement uses TRBV7-3 and TRBJ2-3, with 7 bases identical to TRBD2. The CDR3 consists of 12 residues. V lost 5 bases to trimming and J lost 4 bases; unmatched junction nucleotides: 0. Looked up from germline, CDR1 is SGHTA and CDR2 is FQGTGA. CDR3 loop: CASSLAADTQYF. The CDR3, as DNA: TGTGCCAGCAGCCTAGCGGCAGATACGCAGTATTTT.

The V and J genes are TRBV6-5 and TRBJ1-2; TRBD1 matches at 7 bases. The CDR3 contains 15 residues. CDR1 is MNHEY and CDR2 is SVGAGI in the germline V gene. V shed 4 bases, J shed 6 bases, and the junction held 11 bases outside the gene matches. In nucleotides, the CDR3 is TGTGCCAGCAGTTCGATTGGGGTAGGGGGCAATGGCTACACCTTC. It codes for CASSSIGVGGNGYTF.

This chain joins TRBV12-3 or TRBV12-4 and TRBJ2-7; D gene ambiguous. V shed 2 bases and J shed 0 bases, with 5 bases lying between them. The CDR3 has 13 residues. The CDR3 region has the DNA TGTGCCAGCAGTTTACTGTCCTCCTACGAGCAGTACTTC. Translating it yields CASSLLSSYEQYF.

This clone was picked up a small number of times. The chain recombines TRBV4-3 with TRBJ1-1, with D perhaps TRBD1 (5 bases). V was pared by 0 bases and J by 3 bases, with 17 bases between. Germline V gene lookup returns CDR1 LGHNA and CDR2 YSLEER. The CDR3 runs to 17 residues. This chain's CDR3 is CASSQESRDGGDTEAFF. In DNA, the CDR3 is TGCGCCAGCAGCCAAGAGTCCAGGGATGGGGGGGACACTGAAGCTTTCTTT.

The gene calls are TRBV5-5 and TRBJ1-2, with no clear D. From germline, CDR1 is SGHKS and CDR2 YYEKEE (reference sequence). The CDR3 loop spans 13 amino acids. V lost 4 bases and J lost 5, with 12 bases in between. The CDR3 reads CASSVSSGYGYTF. The CDR3 nucleotides read TGTGCCAGCAGCGTGTCTTCGGGTTATGGCTACACCTTC.

This clone appeared once. V gene TRBV2 combines with J gene TRBJ1-6; 8 positions agree with TRBD1. The germline V gene encodes CDR1 SNHLY and CDR2 FYNNEI. J was trimmed by 7 bases and V by 5 bases; bases with no gene match: 22. The CDR3 is 20 amino acids. The CDR3 protein is CASSRIFGTGKGVRNSPLHF. The CDR3 DNA reads TGTGCCAGCAGTCGTATATTCGGGACAGGTAAAGGGGTTAGGAATTCACCCCTCCACTTT.

The chain recombines TRBV11-2 with TRBJ1-4, with a tentative D call TRBD1 (5 bases). The germline CDR1 and CDR2 sequences are SGHAT and FQNNGV. This CDR3 contains 15 residues. V was pared by 4 bases and J by 0 bases, with 9 bases between. The CDR3 DNA sequence: TGTGCCAGCAGCTCCCTCAGGGCAACTAATGAAAAACTGTTTTTT. The encoded protein is CASSSLRATNEKLFF.

J is TRBJ1-2 and V is TRBV7-9; possibly TRBD1 for D (5 bases). CDR1 is SEHNR, CDR2 FQNEAQ, per germline (reference sequence). Trimming removed 1 base from V and 6 bases from J, with 15 bases in between. This CDR3 has 15 amino acids. This CDR3 reads CASSLDVGAHDGYTF. CDR3 sequence (DNA): TGTGCCAGCAGCTTAGATGTAGGGGCGCACGATGGCTACACCTTC. The variable domain in full, with the rest retrieved from reference TRBV7-9 and TRBJ1-2, is DTGVSQNPRHKITKRGQNVTFRCDPISEHNRLYWYRQTLGQGPEFLTYFQNEAQLEKSRLLSDRFSAERPKGSFSTLEIQRTEQGDSAMYLCASSLDVGAHDGYTFGSGTRLTVV.

This clone was counted once. This chain links TRBV29-1 with TRBJ1-5; D may be TRBD1 (5 bases). The germline V and J ends were trimmed by 4 bases and 2 bases, with 15 bases remaining between them. Germline assignment: CDR1 SQVTM and CDR2 ANQGSEA. The CDR3 has 15 amino acids. Here the CDR3 reads CSVVAPGGGNQPQHF. The DNA of the CDR3 is TGCAGCGTTGTCGCCCCCGGGGGAGGCAATCAGCCCCAGCATTTT.

This clone showed up just a few times. The junction departs from the called germline gene at one end, perhaps through a read error. J is TRBJ2-2 and V is TRBV7-7, with 7 bases that match TRBD1. The CDR3 is 15 residues long. Per the germline V gene, CDR1 is SSHAT and CDR2 is FNYEAQ (reference sequence). DNA for the CDR3: TGTGCTAGCAGCCCTCAGGGACAGCGCACCGGGGAGCTGTTTTTT. It specifies CASSPQGQRTGELFF.

V is TRBV30 and J is TRBJ2-2; tentatively, D is TRBD1 (6 bases). Germline CDR1 and CDR2: GTSNPN and SVGIG (reference sequence). V lost 3 bases and J 6 bases, leaving 14 bases between the germline ends. CDR3 length equals 14 residues. The CDR3 loop is CAWSRDIDPGELFF. The CDR3 DNA reads TGTGCCTGGAGCCGGGACATCGATCCCGGGGAGCTGTTTTTT.